The 4 T cell receptor beta chains given below trace back to one sample, sequenced in a study of T-cell reconstitution after alpha-beta-depleted transplantation in children. A library of TCRbeta sequences, prepared with unique molecular identifiers, was generated. TCRdb ran MiXCR on the PCR reads and lists one entry per CDR3 protein. The repertoire holds 700,000 or so distinct CDR3 sequences, with less than 15% as singletons. Sequencing used PBMCs, obtained before TCRalphabeta/CD19-depleted stem cell transplant. These receptors all come from a girl between 2 and 10 years old with congenital amegakaryocytic thrombocytopenia, due to receive a stem cell transplant.

Comments on this clonotype: A much larger clone lies a single base off, so this may be a read error. The chain is built from TRBV7-9 and TRBJ2-5; D not certain. V lost 7 bases and J lost 5, with 23 bases in between. Per germline, CDR1 SEHNR and CDR2 FQNEAQ (reference sequence). The CDR3 is 16 residues long. The DNA of the CDR3 is TGTGCCAGCAACAAATTTCTAGAGGCGCAGTGGGAGACCCAGTACTTC. It specifies CASNKFLEAQWETQYF.

This clonotype was found many times. The V call is TRBV15, the J call TRBJ2-7; possible D gene TRBD1, 5 bases. Germline V gene sequence: CDR1 LNHNV, CDR2 YYDKDF (reference sequence). V lost 0 bases, J lost 2 bases, and 20 bases lay in between. This CDR3 is built from 18 residues. This chain's CDR3 is CATSRDIVLQGLAYEQYF. CDR3 nucleotides: TGTGCCACCAGCAGAGACATTGTACTTCAGGGCCTCGCCTACGAGCAGTACTTC.

The rearrangement uses TRBV20-1 and TRBJ2-7; TRBD2 matches 8 bases. The V gene's germline CDR1 is DFQATT and CDR2 SNEGSKA (reference sequence). The CDR3 contains 14 residues. Trimming took 1 base from V and 3 from J; bases not matched to a gene: 5. The CDR3 loop reads CSARGTSGNYEQYF. In DNA form, the CDR3 reads TGCAGTGCTAGAGGAACTAGCGGAAACTACGAGCAGTACTTC.

This clonotype was found a few times. For the CDR3, the DNA is TGCGCCAGCAGCTCTGGTCCCAGGGAAGATAGCAATCAGCCCCAGCATTTT. Translation gives CASSSGPREDSNQPQHF. The chain combines TRBV5-1 with TRBJ1-5, with D perhaps TRBD1 (5 bases). V dropped 3 bases and J dropped 0 bases, with 16 bases sitting between them. CDR1 is SGHRS and CDR2 is YFSETQ in the germline V gene. The CDR3 runs to 17 residues.